What follows describes a single T cell receptor beta chain. The antigen is not known. Germline CDR1 reads MNHEY; CDR2 reads SMNVEV (reference sequence). The V gene end was trimmed by 3 bases and the J gene end by 3 bases; junction bases not matched to a gene: 6. The CDR3 is 15 amino acids. Donation came from healthy HIV-negative adults that had no recent acute infections or vaccinations. This sample stems from a study of shared clonotypes between healthy human individuals. Broader study findings: Researchers sampled only blood; tissue repertoires likely differ.

In the study's own analysis: ImmunoSEQ gave junction-only sequences without quality scores, so filtering differed. Clones were read by immunoSEQ multiplex PCR, and TCRdb kept only the in-frame ones, dropping some. V and J calls and clone size follow that table, whereas D and trimming were derived from the DNA. The sample records 450,000 to 650,000 clones, roughly 79% being singletons. Sequenced sample: PBMCs. The clonotype originates from a middle-aged woman in good health. Some clones in this sample may be carry-over from other donors' samples. The gene calls are TRBV27 and TRBJ2-3, with 7 positions matching TRBD2. CDR3 sequence reads: CASSFTGLGTDTQYF. CDR3 nucleotide sequence: TGTGCCAGCAGTTTTACCGGACTAGGGACAGATACGCAGTATTTT.